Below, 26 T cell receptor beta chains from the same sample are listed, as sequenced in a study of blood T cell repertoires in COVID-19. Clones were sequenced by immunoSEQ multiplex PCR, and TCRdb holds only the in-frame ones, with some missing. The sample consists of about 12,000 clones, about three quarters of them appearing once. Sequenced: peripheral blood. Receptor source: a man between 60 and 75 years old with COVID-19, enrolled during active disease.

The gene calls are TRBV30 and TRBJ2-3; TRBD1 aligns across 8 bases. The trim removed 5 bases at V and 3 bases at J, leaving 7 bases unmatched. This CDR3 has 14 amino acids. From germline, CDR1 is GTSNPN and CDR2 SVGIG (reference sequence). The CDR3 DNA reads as TGTGCCTGGGACAGGGGTCAAGGGACAGATACGCAGTATTTT. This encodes CAWDRGQGTDTQYF.

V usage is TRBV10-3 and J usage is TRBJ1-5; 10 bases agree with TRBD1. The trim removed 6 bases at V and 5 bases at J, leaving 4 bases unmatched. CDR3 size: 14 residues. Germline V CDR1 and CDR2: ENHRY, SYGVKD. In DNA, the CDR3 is TGTGCCATCAGGGGACAGGGGACGGATCAGCCCCAGCATTTT. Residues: CAIRGQGTDQPQHF.

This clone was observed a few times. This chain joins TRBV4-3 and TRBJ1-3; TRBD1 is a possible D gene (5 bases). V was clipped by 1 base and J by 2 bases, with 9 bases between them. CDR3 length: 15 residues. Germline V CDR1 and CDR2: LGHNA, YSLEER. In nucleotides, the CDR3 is TGCGCCAGCAGCCAAGGGTCGGGGGCTGGAAACACCATATATTTT. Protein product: CASSQGSGAGNTIYF.

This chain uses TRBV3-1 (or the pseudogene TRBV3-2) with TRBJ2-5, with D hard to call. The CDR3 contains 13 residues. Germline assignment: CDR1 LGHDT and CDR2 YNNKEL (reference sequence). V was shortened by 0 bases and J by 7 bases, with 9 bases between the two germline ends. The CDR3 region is CASSQERVGTQYF. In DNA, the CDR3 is TGTGCCAGCAGCCAAGAACGGGTTGGGACCCAGTACTTC.

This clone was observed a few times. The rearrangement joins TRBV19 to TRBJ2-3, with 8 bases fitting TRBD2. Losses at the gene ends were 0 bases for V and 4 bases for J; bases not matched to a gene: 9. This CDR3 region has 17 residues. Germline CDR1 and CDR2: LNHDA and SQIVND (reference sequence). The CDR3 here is CASSIESGAGGPDTQYF. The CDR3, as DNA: TGTGCCAGTAGTATAGAATCCGGGGCGGGAGGACCAGATACGCAGTATTTT.

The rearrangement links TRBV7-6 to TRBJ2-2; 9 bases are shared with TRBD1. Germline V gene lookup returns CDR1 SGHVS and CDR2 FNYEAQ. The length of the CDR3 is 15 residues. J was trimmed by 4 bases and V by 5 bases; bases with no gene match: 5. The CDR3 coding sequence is TGTGCCAGCAGCAAACAGGGGGCGATCACCGGGGAGCTGTTTTTT. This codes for CASSKQGAITGELFF.

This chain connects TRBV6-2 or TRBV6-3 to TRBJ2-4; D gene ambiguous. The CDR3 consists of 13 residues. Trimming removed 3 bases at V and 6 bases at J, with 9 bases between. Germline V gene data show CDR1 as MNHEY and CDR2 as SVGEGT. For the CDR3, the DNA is TGTGCCAGCAGTTATCTAATTGGAAACATTCAGTACTTC. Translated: CASSYLIGNIQYF.

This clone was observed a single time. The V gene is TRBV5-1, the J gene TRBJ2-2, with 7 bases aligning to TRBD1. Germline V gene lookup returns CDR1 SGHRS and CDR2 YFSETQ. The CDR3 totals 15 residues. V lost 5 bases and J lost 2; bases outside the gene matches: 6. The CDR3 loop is CASRAGTANTGELFF. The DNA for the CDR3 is TGCGCCAGCAGAGCAGGGACAGCCAACACCGGGGAGCTGTTTTTT. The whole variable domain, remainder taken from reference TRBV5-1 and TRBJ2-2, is KAGVTQTPRYLIKTRGQQVTLSCSPISGHRSVSWYQQTPGQGLQFLFEYFSETQRNKGNFPGRFSGRQFSNSRSEMNVSTLELGDSALYLCASRAGTANTGELFFGEGSRLTVL.

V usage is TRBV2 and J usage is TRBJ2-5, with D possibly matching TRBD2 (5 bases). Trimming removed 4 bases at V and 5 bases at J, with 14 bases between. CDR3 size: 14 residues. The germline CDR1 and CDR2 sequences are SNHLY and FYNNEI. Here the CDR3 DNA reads TGTGCCAGCAGTGGTCCCGTTAGGGAGGAGACCCAGTACTTC. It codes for CASSGPVREETQYF.

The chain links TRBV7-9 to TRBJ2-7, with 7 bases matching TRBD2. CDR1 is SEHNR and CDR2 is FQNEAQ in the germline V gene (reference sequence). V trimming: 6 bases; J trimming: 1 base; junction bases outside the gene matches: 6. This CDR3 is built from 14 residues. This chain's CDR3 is CASRLLASSYEQYF. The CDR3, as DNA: TGTGCCAGCAGGTTACTAGCGTCGTCCTACGAGCAGTACTTC.

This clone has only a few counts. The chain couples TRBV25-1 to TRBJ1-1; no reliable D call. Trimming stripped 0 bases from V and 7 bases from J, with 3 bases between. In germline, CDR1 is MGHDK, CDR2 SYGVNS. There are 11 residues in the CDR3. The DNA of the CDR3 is TGTGCCAGCAGTGAATACGGTGAAGCTTTCTTT. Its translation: CASSEYGEAFF.

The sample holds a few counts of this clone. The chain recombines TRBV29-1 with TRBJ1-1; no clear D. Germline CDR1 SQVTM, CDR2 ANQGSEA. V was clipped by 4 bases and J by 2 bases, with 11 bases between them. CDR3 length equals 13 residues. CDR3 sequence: CSVALGYNTEAFF. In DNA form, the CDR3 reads TGCAGCGTTGCCCTAGGTTATAACACTGAAGCTTTCTTT.

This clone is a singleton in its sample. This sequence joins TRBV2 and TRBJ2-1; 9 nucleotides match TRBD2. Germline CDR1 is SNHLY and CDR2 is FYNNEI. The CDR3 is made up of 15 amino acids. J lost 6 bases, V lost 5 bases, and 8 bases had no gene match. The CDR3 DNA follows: TGTGCCAGCAGTTACCGCGGGGGGGCTGGCAATGAGCAGTTCTTC. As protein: CASSYRGGAGNEQFF.

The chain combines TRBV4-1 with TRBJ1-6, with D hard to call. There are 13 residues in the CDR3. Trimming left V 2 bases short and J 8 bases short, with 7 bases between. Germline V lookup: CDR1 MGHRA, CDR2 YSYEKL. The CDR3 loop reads CASSQLGDSPLHF. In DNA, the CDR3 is TGCGCCAGCAGCCAACTAGGAGATTCACCCCTCCACTTT.

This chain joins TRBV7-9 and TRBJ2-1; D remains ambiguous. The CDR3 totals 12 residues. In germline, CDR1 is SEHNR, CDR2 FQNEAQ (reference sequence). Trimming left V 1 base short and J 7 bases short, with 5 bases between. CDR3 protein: CASSLVLNEQFF. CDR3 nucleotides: TGTGCCAGCAGCTTAGTCTTAAATGAGCAGTTCTTC. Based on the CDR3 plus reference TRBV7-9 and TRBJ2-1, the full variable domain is DTGVSQNPRHKITKRGQNVTFRCDPISEHNRLYWYRQTLGQGPEFLTYFQNEAQLEKSRLLSDRFSAERPKGSFSTLEIQRTEQGDSAMYLCASSLVLNEQFFGPGTRLTVL.

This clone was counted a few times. Here the CDR3 reads CASSLRWRASTEAFF. For the CDR3, the DNA is TGTGCCAGCAGCTTAAGGTGGAGGGCGAGCACTGAAGCTTTCTTT. V and J are TRBV11-3 and TRBJ1-1; no reliable D call. Germline CDR1 and CDR2: SGHNT and YENEEA. V was pared by 2 bases and J by 4 bases, with 14 bases between. This CDR3 is 15 amino acids long.

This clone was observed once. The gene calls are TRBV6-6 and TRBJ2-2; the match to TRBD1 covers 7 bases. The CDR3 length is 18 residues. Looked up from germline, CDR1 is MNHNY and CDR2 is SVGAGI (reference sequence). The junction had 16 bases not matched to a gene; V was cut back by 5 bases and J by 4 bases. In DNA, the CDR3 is TGTGCCAGCAGTCCCCCCGGGACAGCTACCCTCCGCACCGGGGAGCTGTTTTTT. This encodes CASSPPGTATLRTGELFF.

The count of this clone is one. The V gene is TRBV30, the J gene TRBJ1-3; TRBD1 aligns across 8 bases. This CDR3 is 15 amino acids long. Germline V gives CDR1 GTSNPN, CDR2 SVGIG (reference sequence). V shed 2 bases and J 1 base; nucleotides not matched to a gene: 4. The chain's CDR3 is CAWSLRTGSGNTIYF. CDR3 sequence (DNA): TGTGCCTGGAGTCTCAGGACAGGGTCTGGAAACACCATATATTTT.

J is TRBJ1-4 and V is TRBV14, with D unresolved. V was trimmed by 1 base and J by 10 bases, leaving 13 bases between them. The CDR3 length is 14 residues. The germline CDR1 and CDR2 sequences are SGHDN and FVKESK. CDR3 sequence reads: CASSQAVKGGKLFF. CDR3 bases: TGTGCCAGCAGCCAAGCGGTCAAGGGAGGAAAACTGTTTTTT. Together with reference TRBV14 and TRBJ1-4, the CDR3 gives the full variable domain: EAGVTQFPSHSVIEKGQTVTLRCDPISGHDNLYWYRRVMGKEIKFLLHFVKESKQDESGMPNNRFLAERTGGTYSTLKVQPAELEDSGVYFCASSQAVKGGKLFFGSGTQLSVL.

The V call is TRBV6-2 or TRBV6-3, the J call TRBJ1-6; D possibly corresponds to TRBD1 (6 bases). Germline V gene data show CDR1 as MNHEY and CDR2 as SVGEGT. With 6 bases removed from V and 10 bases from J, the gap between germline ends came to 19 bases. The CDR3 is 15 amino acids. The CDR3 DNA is TGTGCCAGCAGCCCCTGGGAGGGACAAAACTCACCCCTCCACTTT. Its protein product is CASSPWEGQNSPLHF.

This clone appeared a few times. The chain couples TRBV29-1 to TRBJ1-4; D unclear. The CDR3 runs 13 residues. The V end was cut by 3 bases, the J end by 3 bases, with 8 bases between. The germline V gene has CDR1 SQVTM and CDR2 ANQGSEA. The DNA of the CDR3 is TGCAGCGTTGAGTCCGGGTCTAATGAAAAACTGTTTTTT. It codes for CSVESGSNEKLFF. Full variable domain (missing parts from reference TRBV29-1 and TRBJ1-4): SAVISQKPSRDICQRGTSLTIQCQVDSQVTMMFWYRQQPGQSLTLIATANQGSEATYESGFVIDKFPISRPNLTFSTLTVSNMSPEDSSIYLCSVESGSNEKLFFGSGTQLSVL.

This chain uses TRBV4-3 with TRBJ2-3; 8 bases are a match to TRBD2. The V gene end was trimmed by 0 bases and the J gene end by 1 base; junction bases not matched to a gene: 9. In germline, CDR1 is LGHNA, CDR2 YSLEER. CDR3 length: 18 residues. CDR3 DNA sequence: TGCGCCAGCAGCCAAGATGGGCGCGCTAGCGGGCGCACAGATACGCAGTATTTT. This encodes CASSQDGRASGRTDTQYF.

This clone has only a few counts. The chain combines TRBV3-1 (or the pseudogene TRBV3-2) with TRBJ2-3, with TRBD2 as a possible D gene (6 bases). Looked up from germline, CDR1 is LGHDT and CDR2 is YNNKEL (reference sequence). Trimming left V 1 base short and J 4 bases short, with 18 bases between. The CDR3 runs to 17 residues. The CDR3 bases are TGTGCCAGCAGCCAAGGGCGACTAGGAAGCGCCTCAGATACGCAGTATTTT. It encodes CASSQGRLGSASDTQYF.

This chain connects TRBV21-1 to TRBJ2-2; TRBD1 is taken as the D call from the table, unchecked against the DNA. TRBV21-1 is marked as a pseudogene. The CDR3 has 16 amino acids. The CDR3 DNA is TGTGCCAGCGTACCCCGAGGGACAGGGGGCACCGGGGAGCTGTTTTTT. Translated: CASVPRGTGGTGELFF.

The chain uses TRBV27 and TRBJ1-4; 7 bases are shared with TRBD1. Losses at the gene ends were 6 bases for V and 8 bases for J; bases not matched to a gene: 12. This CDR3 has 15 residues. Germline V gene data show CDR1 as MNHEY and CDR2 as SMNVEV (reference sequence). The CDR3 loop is CASRKGAYGEEKLFF. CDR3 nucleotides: TGTGCCAGCAGGAAGGGGGCCTATGGTGAGGAAAAACTGTTTTTT.

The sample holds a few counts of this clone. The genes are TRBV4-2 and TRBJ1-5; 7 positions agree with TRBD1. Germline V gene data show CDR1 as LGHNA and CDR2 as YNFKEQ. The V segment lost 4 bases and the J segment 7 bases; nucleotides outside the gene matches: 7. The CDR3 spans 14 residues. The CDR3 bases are TGTGCCAGCAGCCGCCGACAGGGCAGCCAGCCCCAGCATTTT. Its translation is CASSRRQGSQPQHF.